This record covers a single TCR beta chain. The data were obtained in a study of T cell responses to AZD1222 COVID-19 vaccine. About the study: Both about-4-week and about-12-week second-dose recipients were combined.

The CDR3 is 15 amino acids. Losses at the gene ends were 0 bases for V and 7 bases for J; bases not matched to a gene: 3. From germline, CDR1 is LNHNV and CDR2 YYDKDF (reference sequence). The table came from immunoSEQ multiplex PCR; TCRdb's copy has only in-frame clones and leaves some out. The data show 200,000 to 300,000 clones, approximately 95% seen once. Specimen: peripheral blood, collected on day 0 of AZD1222 vaccination. The origin of this receptor is an adult in good health. The rearrangement links TRBV15 to TRBJ2-2; 9 bases agree with TRBD2. The DNA of the CDR3 is TGTGCCACCAGCAGAGATCTAGCGGGGAGCGGGGAGCTGTTTTTT. This encodes CATSRDLAGSGELFF.